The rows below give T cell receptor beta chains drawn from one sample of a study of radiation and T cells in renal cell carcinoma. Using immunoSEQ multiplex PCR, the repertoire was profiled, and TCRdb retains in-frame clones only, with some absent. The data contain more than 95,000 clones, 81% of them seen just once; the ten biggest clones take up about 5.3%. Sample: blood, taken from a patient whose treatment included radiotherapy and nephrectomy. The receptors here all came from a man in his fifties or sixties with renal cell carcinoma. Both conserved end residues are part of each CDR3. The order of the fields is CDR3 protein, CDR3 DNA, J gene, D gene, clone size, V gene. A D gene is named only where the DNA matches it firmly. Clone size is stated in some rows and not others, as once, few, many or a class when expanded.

CASSWDREETQYF	TGTGCCAGCAGCTGGGACAGGGAAGAGACCCAGTACTTC	TRBJ2-5	TRBD1	.	TRBV11-2
CASSQDTGAANEKLFF	TGCGCCAGCAGCCAAGATACAGGGGCAGCTAATGAAAAACTGTTTTTT	TRBJ1-4	TRBD1	.	TRBV4-3
CASSHGGSYNEQFF	TGCGCCAGCAGCCACGGGGGCTCCTACAATGAGCAGTTCTTC	TRBJ2-1	.	.	TRBV10-2
CASSPGWPQHF	TGTGCCAGCAGCCCTGGCTGGCCCCAGCATTTT	TRBJ1-5	.	.	TRBV9
CASETQGLNTEAFF	TGTGCCAGCGAGACACAGGGCTTGAACACTGAAGCTTTCTTT	TRBJ1-1	.	.	TRBV25-1
CASSFTQGTEAFF	TGTGCCAGCAGCTTTACACAGGGAACTGAAGCTTTCTTT	TRBJ1-1	.	.	TRBV11-2
CASSQAGQWVNTGELFF	TGCGCCAGCAGCCAAGCAGGACAGTGGGTAAACACCGGGGAGCTGTTTTTT	TRBJ2-2	.	.	TRBV4-1
CASSFGGMGYEQYF	TGCGCCAGCAGCTTCGGGGGTATGGGCTACGAGCAGTACTTC	TRBJ2-7	.	.	TRBV5-1
CAWSKYSAYEQYF	TGTGCCTGGAGTAAGTATTCAGCCTACGAGCAGTACTTC	TRBJ2-7	.	.	TRBV30
CASSPLSSYEQYF	TGTGCCAGCTCACCCCTAAGCTCCTACGAGCAGTACTTC	TRBJ2-7	.	once	TRBV18
CAISEGGTSGFQETQYF	TGTGCCATCAGTGAGGGAGGGACTAGCGGATTCCAAGAGACCCAGTACTTC	TRBJ2-5	TRBD2	once	TRBV10-3
CASSKAGSSLDTGELFF	TGTGCCAGTAGTAAGGCAGGGAGTAGCTTGGACACCGGGGAGCTGTTTTTT	TRBJ2-2	.	.	TRBV19
CASSLGILDTQYF	TGTGCCAGCAGCTTGGGCATATTAGATACGCAGTATTTT	TRBJ2-3	.	.	TRBV7-2
CASSPGAGRETQYF	TGTGCCAGCAGTCCCGGCGCAGGGCGAGAGACCCAGTACTTC	TRBJ2-5	.	.	TRBV28
CASSLLGTGGDTGELFF	TGTGCCAGCAGCCTCCTGGGAACGGGGGGGGACACCGGGGAGCTGTTTTTT	TRBJ2-2	TRBD2	.	TRBV4-2
CASSYGTTNTGELFF	TGTGCCAGCAGTTACGGGACTACGAACACCGGGGAGCTGTTTTTT	TRBJ2-2	TRBD2	.	TRBV6-6
CASSLKGTEETQYF	TGCGCCAGCAGCTTAAAGGGGACAGAAGAGACCCAGTACTTC	TRBJ2-5	TRBD1	once	TRBV5-1
CASKQPSGNTIYF	TGTGCCAGCAAACAGCCCTCTGGAAACACCATATATTTT	TRBJ1-3	.	.	TRBV6-1
CAISEEQNTEAFF	TGTGCCATCAGTGAAGAGCAGAACACTGAAGCTTTCTTT	TRBJ1-1	.	.	TRBV10-3
CASSQKGGVEQYF	TGTGCCAGCAGCCAAAAAGGGGGGGTCGAGCAGTACTTC	TRBJ2-7	.	.	TRBV7-8
CASSLDFGHQETQYF	TGTGCCAGCAGCTTAGATTTTGGCCACCAAGAGACCCAGTACTTC	TRBJ2-5	.	.	TRBV11-3
CASSLDRVGNTIYF	TGTGCCAGCAGCTTAGACAGGGTTGGAAACACCATATATTTT	TRBJ1-3	.	.	TRBV7-2
CASSLAVGEQYF	TGTGCCAGCAGTTTAGCAGTTGGCGAGCAGTACTTC	TRBJ2-7	.	.	TRBV28